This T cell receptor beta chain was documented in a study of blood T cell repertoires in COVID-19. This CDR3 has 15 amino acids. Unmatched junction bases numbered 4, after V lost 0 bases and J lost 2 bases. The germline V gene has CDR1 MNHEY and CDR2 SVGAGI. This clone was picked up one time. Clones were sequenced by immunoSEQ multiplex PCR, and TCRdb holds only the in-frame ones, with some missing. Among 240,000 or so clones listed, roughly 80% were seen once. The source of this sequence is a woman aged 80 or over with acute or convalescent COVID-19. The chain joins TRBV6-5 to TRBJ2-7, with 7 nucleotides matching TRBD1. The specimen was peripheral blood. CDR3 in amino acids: CASSYSTRGTYEQYF. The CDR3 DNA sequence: TGTGCCAGCAGTTACTCGACCAGGGGGACCTACGAGCAGTACTTC.